The TCR beta chain described here comes from a study of T cells expressing NK-cell markers. Overall study: TCR beta repertoires came from sorted CD3+CD56+NKG2C+, CD3+CD56+NKG2C- and CD3+CD56-NKG2C+ T cells. Sequenced donors, eight in total, included seven who were HCMV-seropositive and one who was seronegative. Study-wide results and limits: Topping the CD3+CD56-NKG2C+ fraction as well were these clonotypes, in a few donors. NKG2C+ dominant clonotypes from 5 to 7 donors made up roughly 1.0-7.0% of CD8+ T cells.

The CDR3 loop spans 12 amino acids. Germline assignment: CDR1 SGHDN and CDR2 FVKESK. A word on this clonotype: As yet, its antigen is unknown.

TCRdb reprocessed the 5' RACE reads and reports one entry per CDR3 protein, with no DNA. The sample has roughly 180,000 distinct CDR3 sequences; the top ten hold around 20%. The chain joins TRBV14 to TRBJ2-7. Sequences were obtained from blood T cells: a sorted CD56 or NKG2C T cell subset, CD4+ or CD8+ T cells, or bulk PBMC T cells (not recorded which). This sequence was found in a man aged 18-70 years in good health. This CDR3 reads CASSETFGEQYF.